The clone carrying this T cell receptor beta chain has a single count. Its antigen is as yet unknown. The data belong to a study of cytomegalovirus exposure and HLA in healthy donors. Study-level findings and limits: Associated with cytomegalovirus, according to the listing, were about 160 TCR beta chains. Many donors shared some public TCRs, even though most TCR sequences were rare. Fewer N-insertions (relative to the approximately 670-donor mean) were reportedly seen in an Asian-associated ancestry cluster in a later analysis.

All the people who gave samples were healthy bone marrow donors. Trimming took 3 bases from V and 12 from J; bases not matched to a gene: 3. This CDR3 comprises 14 residues. Germline-derived CDR1 and CDR2 are SGDLS and YYNGEE. Amplification used 60 Vbeta primers and 13 Jbeta primers. The method was immunoSEQ multiplex PCR; TCRdb's version includes in-frame clones alone and lacks a portion of them. The table has approximately 120,000 clones, under 90% seen once; the top ten hold around 3.5%. This chain connects TRBV9 to TRBJ2-1; 16 positions match TRBD2. The TCR sequence derives from a woman aged 40 to 49 in good health and CMV-seropositive. Sequenced sample: PBMCs. CDR3 DNA: TGTGCCAGCAGCGCGGGACTAGCGGGGGGGAGGCAGTTCTTC. It translates to CASSAGLAGGRQFF.